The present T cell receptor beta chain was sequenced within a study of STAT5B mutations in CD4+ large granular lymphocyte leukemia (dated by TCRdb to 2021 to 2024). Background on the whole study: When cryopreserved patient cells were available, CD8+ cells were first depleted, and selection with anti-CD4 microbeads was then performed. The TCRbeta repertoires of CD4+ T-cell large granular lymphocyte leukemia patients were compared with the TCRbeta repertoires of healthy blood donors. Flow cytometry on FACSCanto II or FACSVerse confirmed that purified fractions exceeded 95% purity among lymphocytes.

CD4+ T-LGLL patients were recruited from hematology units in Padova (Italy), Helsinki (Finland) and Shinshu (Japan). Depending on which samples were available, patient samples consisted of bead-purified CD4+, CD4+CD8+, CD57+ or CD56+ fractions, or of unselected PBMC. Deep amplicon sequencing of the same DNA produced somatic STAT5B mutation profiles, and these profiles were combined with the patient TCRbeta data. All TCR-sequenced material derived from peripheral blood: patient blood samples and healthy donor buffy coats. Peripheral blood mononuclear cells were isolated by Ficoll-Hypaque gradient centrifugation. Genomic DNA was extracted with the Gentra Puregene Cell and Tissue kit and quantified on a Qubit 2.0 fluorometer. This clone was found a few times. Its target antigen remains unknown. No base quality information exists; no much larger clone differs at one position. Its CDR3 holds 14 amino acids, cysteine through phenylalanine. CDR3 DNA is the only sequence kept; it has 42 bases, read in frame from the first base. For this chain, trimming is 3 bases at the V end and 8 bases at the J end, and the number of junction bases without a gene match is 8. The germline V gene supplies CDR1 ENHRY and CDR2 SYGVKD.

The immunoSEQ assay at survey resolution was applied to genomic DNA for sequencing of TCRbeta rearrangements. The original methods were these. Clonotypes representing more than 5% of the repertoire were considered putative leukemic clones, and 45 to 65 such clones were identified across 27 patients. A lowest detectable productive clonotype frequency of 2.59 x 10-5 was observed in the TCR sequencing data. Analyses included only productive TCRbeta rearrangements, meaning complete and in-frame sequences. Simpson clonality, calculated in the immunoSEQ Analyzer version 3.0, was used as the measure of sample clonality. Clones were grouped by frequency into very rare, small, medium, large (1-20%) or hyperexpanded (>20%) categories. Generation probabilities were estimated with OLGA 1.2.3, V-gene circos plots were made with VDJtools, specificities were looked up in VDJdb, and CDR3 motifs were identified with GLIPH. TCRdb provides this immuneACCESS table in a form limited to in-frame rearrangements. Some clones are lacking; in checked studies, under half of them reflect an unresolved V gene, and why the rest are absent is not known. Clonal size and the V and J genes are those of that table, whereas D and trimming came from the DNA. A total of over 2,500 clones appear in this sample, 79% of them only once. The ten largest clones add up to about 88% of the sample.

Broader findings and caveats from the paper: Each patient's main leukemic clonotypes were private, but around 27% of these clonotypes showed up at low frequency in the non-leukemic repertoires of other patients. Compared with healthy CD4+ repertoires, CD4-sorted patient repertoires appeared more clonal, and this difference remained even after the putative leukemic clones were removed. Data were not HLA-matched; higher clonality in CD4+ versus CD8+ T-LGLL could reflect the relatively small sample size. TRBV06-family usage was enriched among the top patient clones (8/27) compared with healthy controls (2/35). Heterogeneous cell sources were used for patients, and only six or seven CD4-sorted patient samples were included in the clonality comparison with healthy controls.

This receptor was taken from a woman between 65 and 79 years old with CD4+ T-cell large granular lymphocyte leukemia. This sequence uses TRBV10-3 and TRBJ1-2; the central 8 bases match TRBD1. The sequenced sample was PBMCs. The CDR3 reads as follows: CAISDRQGARGYTF. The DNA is TGTGCCATCAGTGATAGGCAGGGGGCGCGGGGCTACACCTTC.